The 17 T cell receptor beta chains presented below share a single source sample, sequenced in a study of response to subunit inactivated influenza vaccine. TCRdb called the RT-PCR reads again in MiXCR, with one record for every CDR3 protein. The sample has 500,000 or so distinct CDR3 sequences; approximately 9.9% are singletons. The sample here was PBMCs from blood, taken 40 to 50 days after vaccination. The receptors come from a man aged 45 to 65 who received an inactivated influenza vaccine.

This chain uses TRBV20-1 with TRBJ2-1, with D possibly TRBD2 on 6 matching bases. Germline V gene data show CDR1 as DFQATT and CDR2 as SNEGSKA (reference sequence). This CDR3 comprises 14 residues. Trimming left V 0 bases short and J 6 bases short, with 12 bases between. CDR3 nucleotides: TGCAGTGCTAGAGATCCGAGGGAGGTCAATGAGCAGTTCTTC. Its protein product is CSARDPREVNEQFF.

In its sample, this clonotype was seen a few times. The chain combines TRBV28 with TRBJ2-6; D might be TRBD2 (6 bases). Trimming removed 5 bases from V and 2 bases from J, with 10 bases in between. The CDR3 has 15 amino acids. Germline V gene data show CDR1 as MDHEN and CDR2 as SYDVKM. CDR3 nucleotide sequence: TGTGCCAGCAGTGTTAGCGGACCTGGGGCCAACGTCCTGACTTTC. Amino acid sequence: CASSVSGPGANVLTF.

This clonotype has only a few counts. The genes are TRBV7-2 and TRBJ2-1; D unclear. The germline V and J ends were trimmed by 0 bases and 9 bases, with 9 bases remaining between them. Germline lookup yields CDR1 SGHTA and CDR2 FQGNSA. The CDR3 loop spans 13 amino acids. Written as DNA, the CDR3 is TGTGCCAGCAGCTTAGCGTGGGTGGGTGAGCAGTTCTTC. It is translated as CASSLAWVGEQFF.

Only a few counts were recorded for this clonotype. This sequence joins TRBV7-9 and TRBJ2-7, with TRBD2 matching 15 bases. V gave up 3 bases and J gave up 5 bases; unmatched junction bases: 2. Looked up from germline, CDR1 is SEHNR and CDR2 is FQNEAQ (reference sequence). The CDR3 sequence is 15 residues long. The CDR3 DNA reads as TGTGCCAGCAGCTTGGGGACTAGCGGGAGGCACGAGCAGTACTTC. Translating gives CASSLGTSGRHEQYF.

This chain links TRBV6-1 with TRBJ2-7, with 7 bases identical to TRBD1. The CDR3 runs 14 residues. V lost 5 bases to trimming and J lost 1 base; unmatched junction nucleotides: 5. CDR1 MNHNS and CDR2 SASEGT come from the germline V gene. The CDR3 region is CASSTAGGSYEQYF. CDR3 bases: TGTGCCAGCAGTACCGCAGGGGGTTCCTACGAGCAGTACTTC.

In nucleotides, the CDR3 is TGTGCCAGCAGTCCAAGGACAGGGGGCAAGGGTAATGAGCAGTTCTTC. It yields the protein CASSPRTGGKGNEQFF. The gene calls are TRBV12-3 or TRBV12-4 and TRBJ2-1; 11 bases fit TRBD1. This CDR3 contains 16 residues. V shed 5 bases and J 7 bases; nucleotides not matched to a gene: 10.

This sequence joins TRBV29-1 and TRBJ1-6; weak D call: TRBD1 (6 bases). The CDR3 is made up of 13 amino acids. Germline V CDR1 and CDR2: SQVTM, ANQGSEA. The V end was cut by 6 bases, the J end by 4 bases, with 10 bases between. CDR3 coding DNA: TGCAGCGTGGGACAATCATATAATTCACCCCTCCACTTT. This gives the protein CSVGQSYNSPLHF.

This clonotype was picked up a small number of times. CDR3 sequence reads: CSAEGQENTGELFF. As DNA, the CDR3 is TGCAGTGCCGAGGGACAGGAGAACACCGGGGAGCTGTTTTTT. The rearrangement uses TRBV20-1 and TRBJ2-2; 8 bases map to TRBD1. The CDR3 runs to 14 residues. The trim removed 6 bases at V and 1 base at J, leaving 4 bases unmatched. Germline CDR1 and CDR2: DFQATT and SNEGSKA (reference sequence).

The CDR3 nucleotides read TGTGCCAGCAGTTTAGGAGCCGGGACAGGGGGCGCTGGGGCCAACGTCCTGACTTTC. This gives the protein CASSLGAGTGGAGANVLTF. The chain recombines TRBV27 with TRBJ2-6; 12 positions match TRBD1. The CDR3 sequence is 19 residues long. Trimming removed 2 bases from V and 2 bases from J; junction bases left unmatched: 7. Germline V gene sequence: CDR1 MNHEY, CDR2 SMNVEV (reference sequence).

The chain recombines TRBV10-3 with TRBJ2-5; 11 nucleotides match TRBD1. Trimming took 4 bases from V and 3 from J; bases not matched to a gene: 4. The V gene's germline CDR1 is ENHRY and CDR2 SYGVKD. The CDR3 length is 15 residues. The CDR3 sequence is CAISVRTGGKETQYF. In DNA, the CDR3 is TGTGCCATCAGTGTCCGGACAGGGGGCAAAGAGACCCAGTACTTC.

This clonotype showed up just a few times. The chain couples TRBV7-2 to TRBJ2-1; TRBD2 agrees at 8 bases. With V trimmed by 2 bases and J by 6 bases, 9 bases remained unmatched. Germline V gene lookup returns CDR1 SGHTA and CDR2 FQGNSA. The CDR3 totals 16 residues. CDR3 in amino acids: CASSLFFMAGGNEQFF. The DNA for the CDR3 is TGTGCCAGCAGCTTATTCTTTATGGCGGGGGGCAATGAGCAGTTCTTC.

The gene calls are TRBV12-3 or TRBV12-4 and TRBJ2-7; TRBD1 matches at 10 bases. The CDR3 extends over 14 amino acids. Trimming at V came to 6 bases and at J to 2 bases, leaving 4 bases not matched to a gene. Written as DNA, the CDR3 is TGTGCCAGCAGGGCCGGGACAGGGGCCTACGAGCAGTACTTC. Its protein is CASRAGTGAYEQYF.

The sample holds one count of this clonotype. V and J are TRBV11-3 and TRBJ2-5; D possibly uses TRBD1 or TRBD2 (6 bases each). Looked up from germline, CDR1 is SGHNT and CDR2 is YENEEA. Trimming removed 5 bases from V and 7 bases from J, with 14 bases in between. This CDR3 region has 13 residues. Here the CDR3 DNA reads TGTGCCAGCAGCCGGGGGCTAGAAGGGACCCAGTACTTC. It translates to CASSRGLEGTQYF. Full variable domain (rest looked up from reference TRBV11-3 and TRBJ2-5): EAGVVQSPRYKIIEKKQPVAFWCNPISGHNTLYWYLQNLGQGPELLIRYENEEAVDDSQLPKDRFSAERLKGVDSTLKIQPAELGDSAVYLCASSRGLEGTQYFGPGTRLLVL.

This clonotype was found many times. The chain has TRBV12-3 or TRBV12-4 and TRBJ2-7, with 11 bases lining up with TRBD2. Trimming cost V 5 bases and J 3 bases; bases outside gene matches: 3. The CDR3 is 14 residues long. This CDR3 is CASSVSGRGYEQYF. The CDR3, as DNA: TGTGCCAGCAGTGTTAGCGGGAGGGGCTACGAGCAGTACTTC.

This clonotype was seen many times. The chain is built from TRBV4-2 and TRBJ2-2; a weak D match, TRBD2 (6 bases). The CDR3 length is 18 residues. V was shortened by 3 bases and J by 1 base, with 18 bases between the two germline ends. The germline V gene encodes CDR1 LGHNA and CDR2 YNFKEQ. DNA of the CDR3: TGTGCCAGCAGCCAGATGAAAGGTGCGGGGCGGAACACCGGGGAGCTGTTTTTT. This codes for CASSQMKGAGRNTGELFF.

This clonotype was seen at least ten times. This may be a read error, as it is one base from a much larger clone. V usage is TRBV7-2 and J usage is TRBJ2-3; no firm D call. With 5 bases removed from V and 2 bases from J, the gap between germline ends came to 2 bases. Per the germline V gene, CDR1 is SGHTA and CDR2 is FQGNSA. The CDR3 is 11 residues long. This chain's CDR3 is CASSATDTQYF. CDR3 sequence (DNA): TGTGCCAGCAGCGCCACAGATACGCAGTATTTT.

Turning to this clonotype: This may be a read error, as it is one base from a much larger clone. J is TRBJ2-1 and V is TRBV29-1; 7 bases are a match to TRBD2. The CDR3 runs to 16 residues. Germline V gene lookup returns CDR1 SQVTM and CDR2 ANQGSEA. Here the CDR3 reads CSVGGGAARSHNEQFF. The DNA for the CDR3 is TGCAGCGTTGGGGGGGGTGCAGCCCGCTCCCACAATGAGCAGTTCTTC.